This T cell receptor (beta chain) came from a study of blood T cell repertoires in COVID-19. Background on the study: Material from acute and convalescent COVID-19 was sourced from the United States, Italy and Spain.

TCRdb's table, derived via immunoSEQ multiplex PCR, lists solely in-frame clones and lacks some. The profile covers approximately 37,000 clones, with 80% to 90% appearing a single time and 9.8% taken by the ten largest. The CDR3 loop spans 13 amino acids. CDR1 is SNHLY and CDR2 is FYNNEI in the germline V gene. Trimming took 8 bases from V and 3 from J; bases not matched to a gene: 1. Material for sequencing was peripheral blood. This TCR was recovered from a human donor in a cohort sampled during active COVID-19. The V gene is TRBV2, the J gene TRBJ2-1; 10 bases are shared with TRBD1. The CDR3 DNA follows: TGTGCCAGCCGGGACAGGGGCTACAATGAGCAGTTCTTC. This sequence encodes CASRDRGYNEQFF. Full variable domain (missing parts from reference TRBV2 and TRBJ2-1): EPEVTQTPSHQVTQMGQEVILRCVPISNHLYFYWYRQILGQKVEFLVSFYNNEISEKSEIFDDQFSVERPDGSNFTLKIRSTKLEDSAMYFCASRDRGYNEQFFGPGTRLTVL.